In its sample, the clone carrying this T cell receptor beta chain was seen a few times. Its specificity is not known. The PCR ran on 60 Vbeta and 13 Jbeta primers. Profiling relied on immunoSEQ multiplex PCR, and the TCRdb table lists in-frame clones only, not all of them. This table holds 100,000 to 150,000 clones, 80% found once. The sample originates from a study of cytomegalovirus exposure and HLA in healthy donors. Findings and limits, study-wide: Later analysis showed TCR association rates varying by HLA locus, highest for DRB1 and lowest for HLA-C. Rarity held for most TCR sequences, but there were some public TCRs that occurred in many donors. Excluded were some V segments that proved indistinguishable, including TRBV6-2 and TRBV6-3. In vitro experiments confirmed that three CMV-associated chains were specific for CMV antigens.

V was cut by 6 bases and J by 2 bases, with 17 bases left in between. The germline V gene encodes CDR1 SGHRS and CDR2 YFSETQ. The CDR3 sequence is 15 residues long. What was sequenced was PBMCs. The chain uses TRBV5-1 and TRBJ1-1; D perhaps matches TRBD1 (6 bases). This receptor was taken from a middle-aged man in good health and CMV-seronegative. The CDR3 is CASTSRGAPNTEAFF. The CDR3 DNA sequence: TGCGCCAGCACCTCACGGGGGGCCCCTAACACTGAAGCTTTCTTT.